These 16 T cell receptor beta chains came from one sample sequenced in a study of cytomegalovirus exposure and HLA in healthy donors. The PCR ran on 60 Vbeta and 13 Jbeta primers. Generated by immunoSEQ multiplex PCR, the TCRdb table keeps only in-frame clones and is missing some. The sample shows 85,000 to 100,000 clones, around 74% of them seen only once. What was sequenced was PBMCs. These receptors originate from a man aged 40-49 years in good health and CMV-seropositive.

J is TRBJ2-7 and V is TRBV18, with a weak D call TRBD1 (6 bases). The germline gives CDR1 KGHSH, CDR2 LQKENI. The CDR3 is made up of 13 amino acids. The V gene lost 4 bases and the J gene lost 3 bases, with 10 bases spanning the gap. The CDR3 protein is CASSLQDSYEQYF. CDR3 sequence (DNA): TGTGCCAGCTCACTTCAGGACAGCTACGAGCAGTACTTC.

This chain links TRBV11-2 with TRBJ2-5; maybe TRBD1 (5 bases). Germline V gene lookup returns CDR1 SGHAT and CDR2 FQNNGV. The V end lost 5 bases, the J end lost 1 base, and 8 bases lay between the germline ends. The CDR3 is 13 residues long. The CDR3 region has the DNA TGTGCCAGCAGCGGGGCCTTCCAAGAGACCCAGTACTTC. This encodes CASSGAFQETQYF. Combining the CDR3 with reference TRBV11-2 and TRBJ2-5 gives the whole variable domain EAGVAQSPRYKIIEKRQSVAFWCNPISGHATLYWYQQILGQGPKLLIQFQNNGVVDDSQLPKDRFSAERLKGVDSTLKIQPAKLEDSAVYLCASSGAFQETQYFGPGTRLLVL.

This clone was detected many times. CDR3 DNA sequence: TGTGCCAGCAGCCTAGGACTGAATAATTCACCCCTCCACTTT. Translation: CASSLGLNNSPLHF. V is TRBV7-3 and J is TRBJ1-6; D gene uncertain. Trimming cost V 5 bases and J 5 bases, with 10 bases left between them. CDR1 is SGHTA and CDR2 is FQGTGA in the germline V gene. There are 14 residues in the CDR3.

The V gene is TRBV25-1, the J gene TRBJ2-2, with a weak D call TRBD1 (6 bases). V shed 5 bases and J shed 0 bases, with 13 bases lying between them. CDR3 length: 16 amino acids. Germline lookup yields CDR1 MGHDK and CDR2 SYGVNS. The CDR3 here is CASSPGRGTNTGELFF. The CDR3 bases are TGTGCCAGCAGTCCGGGCAGGGGAACGAACACCGGGGAGCTGTTTTTT.

The chain uses TRBV10-1 and TRBJ1-1; the D gene is possibly TRBD1 (6 bases). This CDR3 is 15 amino acids long. The germline CDR1 and CDR2 sequences are WNHNN and SYGVQD (reference sequence). V dropped 2 bases and J dropped 5 bases, with 15 bases sitting between them. CDR3 in DNA: TGCGCCAGCAGTGAGGGGGGGGCGGTTTGGACTGAAGCTTTCTTT. It encodes CASSEGGAVWTEAFF.

The chain joins TRBV4-1 to TRBJ1-5, with D possibly TRBD1 on 5 matching bases. The germline gives CDR1 MGHRA, CDR2 YSYEKL. The length of the CDR3 is 15 residues. Trimming removed 0 bases from V and 4 bases from J, with 10 bases in between. The CDR3 protein is CASSQEGRANQPQHF. The CDR3 bases are TGCGCCAGCAGCCAAGAGGGCAGGGCAAATCAGCCCCAGCATTTT.

The V gene is TRBV7-2, the J gene TRBJ1-2, with TRBD1 matching 7 bases. CDR1 and CDR2 (germline): SGHTA, FQGNSA. Germline trimming cut 1 base from V and 3 bases from J; bases unmatched to any gene: 2. The CDR3 has 14 residues. The CDR3 region has the DNA TGTGCCAGCAGCTTAGAGACAGGGTACTATGGCTACACCTTC. Amino acids: CASSLETGYYGYTF. The full variable domain, its missing parts supplied by reference TRBV7-2 and TRBJ1-2, is GAGVSQSPSNKVTEKGKDVELRCDPISGHTALYWYRQSLGQGLEFLIYFQGNSAPDKSGLPSDRFSAERTGGSVSTLTIQRTQQEDSAVYLCASSLETGYYGYTFGSGTRLTVV.

This clone showed up just a few times. This chain connects TRBV5-1 to TRBJ2-1; 11 nucleotides line up with TRBD1. CDR1 and CDR2 from the germline V gene are SGHRS and YFSETQ. Trimming removed 4 bases from V and 6 bases from J; junction bases left unmatched: 3. CDR3 length equals 14 residues. The CDR3 here is CASSIGTGGNEQFF. In DNA form, the CDR3 reads TGCGCCAGCAGCATAGGGACAGGGGGCAATGAGCAGTTCTTC.

In its sample, this clone was seen a few times. V and J are TRBV27 and TRBJ2-7; possible D gene TRBD2, 6 bases. V was clipped by 0 bases and J by 2 bases, with 17 bases between them. The CDR3 consists of 17 residues. From germline, CDR1 is MNHEY and CDR2 SMNVEV (reference sequence). The CDR3 loop is CASSLSVGWGETYEQYF. CDR3 bases: TGTGCCAGCAGTTTATCGGTGGGGTGGGGGGAAACCTACGAGCAGTACTTC.

V is TRBV7-3 and J is TRBJ1-3, with 7 bases lining up with TRBD1. This CDR3 is 15 amino acids long. Germline V gives CDR1 SGHTA, CDR2 FQGTGA. The junction had 3 bases not matched to a gene; V was cut back by 0 bases and J by 4 bases. CDR3 residues: CASSLTGGAGNTIYF. DNA of the CDR3: TGTGCCAGCAGCTTAACAGGGGGCGCAGGAAACACCATATATTTT. Based on the CDR3 plus reference TRBV7-3 and TRBJ1-3, the full variable domain is GAGVSQTPSNKVTEKGKYVELRCDPISGHTALYWYRQSLGQGPEFLIYFQGTGAADDSGLPNDRFFAVRPEGSVSTLKIQRTERGDSAVYLCASSLTGGAGNTIYFGEGSWLTVV.

The genes are TRBV2 and TRBJ2-1, with 7 bases aligning to TRBD1. Trimming took 6 bases from V and 7 from J; bases not matched to a gene: 3. CDR3 length: 12 residues. Germline CDR1 SNHLY, CDR2 FYNNEI. This chain's CDR3 is CASRRQGNEQFF. DNA for the CDR3: TGTGCCAGCAGGCGACAGGGAAATGAGCAGTTCTTC.

The gene calls are TRBV7-2 and TRBJ1-1; 10 positions match TRBD1. CDR1 is SGHTA, CDR2 FQGNSA, per germline. This CDR3 has 15 residues. V shed 3 bases and J 1 base; nucleotides not matched to a gene: 2. The DNA of the CDR3 is TGTGCCAGCAGCTTCCGGGACAGGGGGAACACTGAAGCTTTCTTT. It encodes CASSFRDRGNTEAFF.

This clone was counted a single time. The CDR3 sequence: CASRRGPSTDTQYF. The CDR3 DNA reads as TGTGCCAGCAGAAGGGGGCCGAGCACAGATACGCAGTATTTT. The genes are TRBV6-1 and TRBJ2-3, with TRBD1 matching over 7 bases. Germline V gene lookup returns CDR1 MNHNS and CDR2 SASEGT. The CDR3 totals 14 residues. V shed 6 bases and J 0 bases; nucleotides not matched to a gene: 3.

This clone showed up just a few times. The chain combines TRBV27 with TRBJ2-1, with 8 nucleotides matching TRBD1. Germline lookup yields CDR1 MNHEY and CDR2 SMNVEV (reference sequence). The J segment lost 1 base and the V segment lost 5 bases, leaving 7 bases of the junction unmatched. This CDR3 has 16 residues. CDR3 sequence: CASSTYRGESYNEQFF. CDR3 in DNA: TGTGCCAGCAGTACTTACAGGGGGGAGTCCTACAATGAGCAGTTCTTC.

The chain employs TRBV9 and TRBJ2-3; 9 bases match TRBD1. The CDR3 covers 15 residues. CDR1 and CDR2 (germline): SGDLS, YYNGEE. V lost 0 bases, J lost 2 bases, and 1 base stayed unmatched. The DNA for the CDR3 is TGTGCCAGCAGCGTAGGGGACAGGGCCACAGATACGCAGTATTTT. Encoded protein: CASSVGDRATDTQYF.

In its sample, this clone was seen a few times. The genes are TRBV11-3 and TRBJ2-1; 10 bases line up with TRBD2. The V segment lost 5 bases and the J segment 7 bases; nucleotides outside the gene matches: 14. There are 17 residues in the CDR3. Germline V CDR1 and CDR2: SGHNT, YENEEA. The CDR3 loop reads CASSKGASGSAWNEQFF. The CDR3 DNA sequence: TGTGCCAGCAGCAAGGGGGCTAGCGGGAGCGCTTGGAATGAGCAGTTCTTC.